A selection of T cell receptor beta chains follows, all from one sample in a study of siplizumab effects on memory and regulatory T cells. Sequenced by immunoSEQ multiplex PCR; TCRdb stores in-frame clones only, minus some. Among around 100,000 clones listed, roughly 94% were seen once. The sequencing input was Tregs sorted from blood. The receptors derive from a human donor in good health. The CDR3 runs from the conserved cysteine through the conserved F or W. Fields, in order: CDR3 DNA, CDR3 protein, clone size, V gene, J gene, D gene. A D gene is named only where the DNA matches it firmly. The listing skips clone size in some rows; elsewhere it reads once, few, many or a size class.

TGTGCCAGTAGTATAGCCGGGGTGCGGGAGCAGTTCTTC,CASSIAGVREQFF,.,TRBV19,TRBJ2-1,.
TGCGCCAGCAGCTCTACAGGGAACACCGGGGAGCTGTTTTTT,CASSSTGNTGELFF,.,TRBV5-1,TRBJ2-2,.
TGTGCCAGCAGCCCACGTCCACACTTGCTAGGGGGCTCAGGTAACACTGAAGCTTTCTTT,CASSPRPHLLGGSGNTEAFF,.,TRBV9,TRBJ1-1,TRBD1
TGTGCCAGCAGCTTAGATCTGGGCTCGACCGAGCAGTTCTTC,CASSLDLGSTEQFF,.,TRBV11-2,TRBJ2-1,.
TGTGCCAGCAGGTCACTGTTACGTCCCTCCTACGAGCAGTACTTC,CASRSLLRPSYEQYF,.,TRBV21-1,TRBJ2-7,.
TGTGCCAGCTCGCGCAGGGAGGCCGGCTACACCTTC,CASSRREAGYTF,.,TRBV18,TRBJ1-2,.
TGTGCCAGCAGCTCCTCGGGTGGCCTCGAGCAGTACTTC,CASSSSGGLEQYF,.,TRBV11-3,TRBJ2-7,.
TGTGCCAGCAGTGAAATATCGATATTGTGGAGTATCTCCTCTGGAAACACCATATATTTT,CASSEISILWSISSGNTIYF,.,TRBV6-1,TRBJ1-3,.
TGTGCCAGCAGCTTACGAGCTACTAGCGGGAGGGACAATGAGCAGTTCTTC,CASSLRATSGRDNEQFF,.,TRBV7-3,TRBJ2-1,TRBD2
TGTGCCAGCAGCATACCCGGGACTAGCGGGCCATACTCGGACTCCTACGAGCAGTACTTC,CASSIPGTSGPYSDSYEQYF,.,TRBV21-1,TRBJ2-7,.
TGCGCCAGCAGTGAAGGGGCGTTCCCACTCAATGAGCAGTTCTTC,CASSEGAFPLNEQFF,.,TRBV10-1,TRBJ2-1,.
TGTGCCAGCAACGGGCCGGGTACTGACACTGAAGCTTTCTTT,CASNGPGTDTEAFF,once,TRBV6-5,TRBJ1-1,.
TGTGCCAGCTCACCCCGATTGCCCTGGGAGGCTTTCTTT,CASSPRLPWEAFF,.,TRBV18,TRBJ1-1,.
TGTGCCAGTAGCCAGGGGACAGGGCTAAATCAGCCCCAGCATTTT,CASSQGTGLNQPQHF,once,TRBV19,TRBJ1-5,TRBD1
TGTGCCAGCAGCCCTACCGGGACAAGGGGTGAAAAACTGTTTTTT,CASSPTGTRGEKLFF,.,TRBV5-6,TRBJ1-4,.
TGTGCCATCAGTGTATTCTCCTACGAGCAGTACTTC,CAISVFSYEQYF,once,TRBV10-3,TRBJ2-7,.
TGTGCCAGCAGCTTACATCGAATTGAGATTAACACTGAAGCTTTCTTT,CASSLHRIEINTEAFF,.,TRBV7-8,TRBJ1-1,.
TGTGCCAGCAGCCGAACTTCAAATCGGGACAGGGGGCTCCGTGGCTACACCTTC,CASSRTSNRDRGLRGYTF,.,TRBV4-2,TRBJ1-2,TRBD1
TGTGCCAGTAGTGGTGCCCCGCCAAACTATGGCTACACCTTC,CASSGAPPNYGYTF,.,TRBV19,TRBJ1-2,.
TGCGCCAGCAGCTTAAGGCAGGGTGCCCACGAGCAGTACTTC,CASSLRQGAHEQYF,.,TRBV5-1,TRBJ2-7,.
TGTGCCAGCAGCTCCTCCCGAGCGTGGGGGTTAAAGCGCAATCAGCCCCAGCATTTT,CASSSSRAWGLKRNQPQHF,.,TRBV7-3,TRBJ1-5,.
TGTGCCAGCAGTATCCGACTAGTCACCTACGAGCAGTACTTC,CASSIRLVTYEQYF,.,TRBV28,TRBJ2-7,.
TGCGCCAGCAGGACCCGGGACCTTAAGGGGAACTTC,CASRTRDLKGNF,.,TRBV10-1,TRBJ2-7,.
TGTGCCAGCAGCTTAGGGGTAGCAGGTGAGCAGTTCTTC,CASSLGVAGEQFF,.,TRBV11-3,TRBJ2-1,.
TGTGCCAGTGGCAACTACGAGCAGTACTTC,CASGNYEQYF,few,TRBV19,TRBJ2-7,.
TGCAGCGTTTGGTCCCCCGGACATTCCAATGAAAAACTGTTTTTT,CSVWSPGHSNEKLFF,.,TRBV29-1,TRBJ1-4,.
TGTGCCAGCAGTGAGGGGGGAGTGAACACTGAAGCTTTCTTT,CASSEGGVNTEAFF,.,TRBV6-1,TRBJ1-1,.
TGTGCCAGCAGCGTAGTCGGGGCGACAGATACGCAGTATTTT,CASSVVGATDTQYF,.,TRBV9,TRBJ2-3,.
TGTGCCGGCAGGGGGCCGGGCGGGGAGCTGTTTTTT,CAGRGPGGELFF,once,TRBV9,TRBJ2-2,TRBD1
TGTGCCAGCGCCCGCGGAGGGTGGTCCCCTGGGGCCAACGTCCTGACTTTC,CASARGGWSPGANVLTF,.,TRBV28,TRBJ2-6,.
TGTGCCAGCAGCCTTGGACTAGCGGGATCAGATACGCAGTATTTT,CASSLGLAGSDTQYF,.,TRBV27,TRBJ2-3,TRBD2
TGTGCCAGCAGCCAAGTTCTCGGCAGGGTTCAGGCTTTCTTT,CASSQVLGRVQAFF,.,TRBV14,TRBJ1-1,.
TGCGCCAGCAGCCGAGGGGGACCTAGCACAGATACGCAGTATTTT,CASSRGGPSTDTQYF,few,TRBV5-1,TRBJ2-3,.
TGCAGCGTTACGACAGGGGGCTCTGGAAACACCATATATTTT,CSVTTGGSGNTIYF,.,TRBV29-1,TRBJ1-3,TRBD1
TGTGCCAGCAAGCGGACAGGTCTGAACACTGAAGCTTTCTTT,CASKRTGLNTEAFF,.,TRBV6-1,TRBJ1-1,TRBD1
TGTGCCAGCAGTTGGGGGGGTAGCGCCCCGAGGGGGCAGTTCTTC,CASSWGGSAPRGQFF,.,TRBV25-1,TRBJ2-1,TRBD2
TGTGCCAGCTACCTTACAGGCCTGAACACTGAAGCTTTCTTT,CASYLTGLNTEAFF,.,TRBV18,TRBJ1-1,.
TGTGCCAGCAGTTACCGAGGACAGACAGTCGAGCAGTACTTC,CASSYRGQTVEQYF,once,TRBV28,TRBJ2-7,.
TGTGCCTGGGGTTCAGGGGGAGGCTACACCTTC,CAWGSGGGYTF,.,TRBV30,TRBJ1-2,TRBD1
TGTGCCAGCAGCTCCATGGGGGATACGCAGTATTTT,CASSSMGDTQYF,.,TRBV7-3,TRBJ2-3,.
TGTGCCAGCAGCCCCGCGGCGGGGGGCTATATCATTGGAGATACGCAGTATTTT,CASSPAAGGYIIGDTQYF,once,TRBV11-2,TRBJ2-3,TRBD2
TGTGCCAGCAGTGATAGTATGGGTGCGTCACAGTTTTCCTACGAGCAGTACTTC,CASSDSMGASQFSYEQYF,.,TRBV2,TRBJ2-7,.
TGTGCCAGCAAGTTGGCGGGGCTTAATCAGCCCCAGCATTTT,CASKLAGLNQPQHF,.,TRBV2,TRBJ1-5,.
TGTGCCAGCAGCCCCTGGCGAGATACGCAGTATTTT,CASSPWRDTQYF,once,TRBV7-2,TRBJ2-3,.
TGTGCCAGCAGTTACGATGTATGGGCTTTCTTT,CASSYDVWAFF,.,TRBV6-5,TRBJ1-1,.
TGTGCCAGCAGGGGTGGACTAGCGGGAGTCCGGACAGATACGCAGTATTTT,CASRGGLAGVRTDTQYF,.,TRBV28,TRBJ2-3,TRBD2
TGTGCCAGCAGCGTAGGCGGAGATCGGTACGAGCAGTACTTC,CASSVGGDRYEQYF,once,TRBV9,TRBJ2-7,.
TGTGCCAGCAGCCCCGGAGGGGGGAGCTCCTACAATGAGCAGTTCTTC,CASSPGGGSSYNEQFF,.,TRBV7-9,TRBJ2-1,.
TGTGCCAGCAGCACCAGCTGGGGCAGGCGTCTATATTCGAAGGGGGAGCTGTTTTTT,CASSTSWGRRLYSKGELFF,.,TRBV11-2,TRBJ2-2,.
TGTGCCAGCAGCGTGAACACTGAAGCTTTCTTT,CASSVNTEAFF,.,TRBV28,TRBJ1-1,.
TGTGCCAGCCTAGGACAGGGGAGAAACTTTTATGGCTACACCTTC,CASLGQGRNFYGYTF,.,TRBV19,TRBJ1-2,TRBD1
TGTGCCAGCTCACATGCGCGCAATGAGCAGTTCTTC,CASSHARNEQFF,.,TRBV18,TRBJ2-1,.
TGCGCCAGCAGCTTCCCCACAGATACGCAGTATTTT,CASSFPTDTQYF,once,TRBV5-1,TRBJ2-3,.